The source of this T cell receptor (beta chain) is a study of T-cell reconstitution after alpha-beta-depleted transplantation in children (dated by TCRdb to 2016 to 2017). About the full investigation: Using TCR repertoire profiling, the study followed T-cell immune reconstitution in a quantitative way in children after TCRalphabeta/CD19-depleted allogeneic hematopoietic cell transplantation.

At least ten counts were recorded for this clonotype. The antigen it recognizes is unknown. Base qualities were left out, and no much larger clone turns up one base away. The library was made by PCR. The data were produced on an Illumina HiSeq 2500. TCR library preparation used molecular barcoding, with unique molecular identifiers applied to normalize quantification of the TCRbeta repertoire. The public reads were reprocessed in TCRdb via fastp at Q25 and MiXCR, keeping in-frame beta chains. Each CDR3 protein appears once, grouped with its most common genes and DNA. The sample includes around 600,000 distinct CDR3 sequences, with over 15% observed a single time. Jointly, the top ten make up 0.85% to 1.3% of the sample. CDR1 and CDR2 were assigned from the germline V gene (reference sequence) as DFQATT and SNEGSKA. The CDR3 numbers 13 residues from cysteine through phenylalanine. Only the CDR3 portion is preserved as DNA: 39 bases, with reading frame beginning at the first base. V is cut back by 6 bases and J by 7 bases, with 9 bases in the junction unmatched.

The sequenced sample was PBMCs from the stem cell graft donor, obtained from the stem cell graft. The chain couples TRBV20-1 to TRBJ2-1; the junction holds 7 bases that match TRBD1. This receptor was taken from a human donor who donated a stem cell graft to a child with acute myeloid leukemia. The CDR3 protein is CSATGERWNEQFF. The base sequence is TGCAGTGCCACAGGGGAAAGGTGGAATGAGCAGTTCTTC.